This note documents a single TCR beta chain sequence. J lost 4 bases, V lost 6 bases, and 2 bases had no gene match. CDR1 and CDR2 from the germline V gene are SNHLY and FYNNEI. The CDR3 runs 12 residues. This entry comes from a study of blood T cell repertoires in COVID-19. Clones were sequenced by immunoSEQ multiplex PCR, and TCRdb holds only the in-frame ones, with some missing. The sample has some 220,000 clones; 86% are singletons. This chain connects TRBV2 to TRBJ1-2; 7 bases match TRBD1. The specimen sequenced was PBMCs or T cells enriched from blood (not recorded which). This receptor was identified in a woman aged 40 to 49 with acute COVID-19. DNA of the CDR3: TGTGCCAGCAGGGGGACAGCCTATGGCTACACCTTC. Its protein product is CASRGTAYGYTF. The full variable domain, in which reference TRBV2 and TRBJ1-2 provide the parts outside the CDR3, is EPEVTQTPSHQVTQMGQEVILRCVPISNHLYFYWYRQILGQKVEFLVSFYNNEISEKSEIFDDQFSVERPDGSNFTLKIRSTKLEDSAMYFCASRGTAYGYTFGSGTRLTVV.